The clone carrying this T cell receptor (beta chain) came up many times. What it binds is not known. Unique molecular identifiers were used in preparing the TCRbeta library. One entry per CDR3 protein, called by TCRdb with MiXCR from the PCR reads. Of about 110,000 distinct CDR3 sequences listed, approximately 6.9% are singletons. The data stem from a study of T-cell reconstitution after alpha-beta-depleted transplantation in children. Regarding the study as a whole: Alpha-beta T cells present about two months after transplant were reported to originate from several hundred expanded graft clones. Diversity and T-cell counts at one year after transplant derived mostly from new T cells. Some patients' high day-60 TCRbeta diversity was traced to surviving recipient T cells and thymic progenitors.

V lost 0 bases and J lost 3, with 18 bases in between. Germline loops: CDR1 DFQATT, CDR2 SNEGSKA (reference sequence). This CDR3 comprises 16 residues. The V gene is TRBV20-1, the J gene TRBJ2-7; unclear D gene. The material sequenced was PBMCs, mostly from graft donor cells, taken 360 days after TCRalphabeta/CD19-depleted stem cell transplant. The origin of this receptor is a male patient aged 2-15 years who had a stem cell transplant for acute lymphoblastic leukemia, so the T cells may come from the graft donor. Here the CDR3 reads CSARDSRRQILYEQYF. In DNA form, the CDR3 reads TGCAGTGCTAGAGATAGTCGGCGTCAGATTCTCTACGAGCAGTACTTC.